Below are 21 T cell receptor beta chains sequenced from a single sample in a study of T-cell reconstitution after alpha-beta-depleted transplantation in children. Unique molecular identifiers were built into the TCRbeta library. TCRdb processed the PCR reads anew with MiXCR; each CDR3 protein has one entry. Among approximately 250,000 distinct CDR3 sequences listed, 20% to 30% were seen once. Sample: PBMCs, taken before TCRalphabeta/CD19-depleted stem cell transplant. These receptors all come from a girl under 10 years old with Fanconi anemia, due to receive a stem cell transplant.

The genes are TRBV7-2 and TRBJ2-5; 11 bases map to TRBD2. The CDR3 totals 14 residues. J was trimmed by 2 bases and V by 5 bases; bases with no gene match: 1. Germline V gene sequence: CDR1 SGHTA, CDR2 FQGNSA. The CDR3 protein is CASSGTSGQETQYF. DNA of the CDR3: TGTGCCAGCAGCGGGACTAGCGGACAAGAGACCCAGTACTTC. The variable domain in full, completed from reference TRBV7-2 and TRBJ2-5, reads GAGVSQSPSNKVTEKGKDVELRCDPISGHTALYWYRQSLGQGLEFLIYFQGNSAPDKSGLPSDRFSAERTGGSVSTLTIQRTQQEDSAVYLCASSGTSGQETQYFGPGTRLLVL.

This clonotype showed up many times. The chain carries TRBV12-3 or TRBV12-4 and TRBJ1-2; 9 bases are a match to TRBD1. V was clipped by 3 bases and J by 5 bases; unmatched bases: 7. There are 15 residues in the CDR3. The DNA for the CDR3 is TGTGCCAGCAGTTTGAATGGTGACAGGGGGTATGGCTACACCTTC. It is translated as CASSLNGDRGYGYTF.

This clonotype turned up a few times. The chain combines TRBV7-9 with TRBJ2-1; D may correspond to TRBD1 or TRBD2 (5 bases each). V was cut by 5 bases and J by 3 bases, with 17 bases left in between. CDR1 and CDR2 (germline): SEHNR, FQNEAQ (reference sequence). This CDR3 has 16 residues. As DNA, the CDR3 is TGTGCCAGCAGCAAGAAGATCGGGACCATCTACAATGAGCAGTTCTTC. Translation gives CASSKKIGTIYNEQFF.

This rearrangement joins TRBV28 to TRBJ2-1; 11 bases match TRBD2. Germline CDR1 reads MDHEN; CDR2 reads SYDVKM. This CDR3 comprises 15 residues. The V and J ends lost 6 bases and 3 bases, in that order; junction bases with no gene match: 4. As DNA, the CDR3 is TGTGCCAGCAGATGGACTAGCGGGTTCTACAATGAGCAGTTCTTC. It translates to CASRWTSGFYNEQFF.

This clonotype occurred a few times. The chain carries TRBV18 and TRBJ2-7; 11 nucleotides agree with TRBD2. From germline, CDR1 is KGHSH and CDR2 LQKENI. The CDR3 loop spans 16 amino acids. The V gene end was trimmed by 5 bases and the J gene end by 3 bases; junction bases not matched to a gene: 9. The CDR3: CASSTLLAGGFYEQYF. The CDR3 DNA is TGTGCCAGCTCAACCCTTCTAGCGGGAGGTTTCTACGAGCAGTACTTC.

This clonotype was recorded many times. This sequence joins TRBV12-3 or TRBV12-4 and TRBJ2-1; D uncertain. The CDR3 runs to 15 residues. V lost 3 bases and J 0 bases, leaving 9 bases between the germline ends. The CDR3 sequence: CASSFADTSYNEQFF. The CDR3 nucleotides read TGTGCCAGCAGTTTCGCGGATACCTCCTACAATGAGCAGTTCTTC.

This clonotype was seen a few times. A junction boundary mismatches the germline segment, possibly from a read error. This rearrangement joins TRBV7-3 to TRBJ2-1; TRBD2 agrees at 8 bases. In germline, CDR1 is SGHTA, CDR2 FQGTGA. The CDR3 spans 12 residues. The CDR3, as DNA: TGTGCCAGCAGCGGGGGCGGGGGGCATGTTATCTTC. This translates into CASSGGGGHVIF.

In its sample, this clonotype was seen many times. The CDR3 nucleotides are TGTGCCACCGGGACTAGCGGTGGGTTCGGCGAGCAGTACTTC. Its translation: CATGTSGGFGEQYF. The chain employs TRBV27 and TRBJ2-7, with TRBD2 matching over 11 bases. This CDR3 contains 14 residues. Germline V gene lookup returns CDR1 MNHEY and CDR2 SMNVEV (reference sequence). The trim removed 10 bases at V and 6 bases at J, leaving 11 bases unmatched.

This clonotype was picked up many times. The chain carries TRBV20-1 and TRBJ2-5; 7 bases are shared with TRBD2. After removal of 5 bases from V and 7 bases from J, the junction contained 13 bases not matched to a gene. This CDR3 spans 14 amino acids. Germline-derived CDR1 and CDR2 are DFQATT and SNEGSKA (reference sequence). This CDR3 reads CSAGGLERLGTQYF. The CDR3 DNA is TGCAGTGCTGGAGGACTAGAAAGGTTGGGGACCCAGTACTTC.

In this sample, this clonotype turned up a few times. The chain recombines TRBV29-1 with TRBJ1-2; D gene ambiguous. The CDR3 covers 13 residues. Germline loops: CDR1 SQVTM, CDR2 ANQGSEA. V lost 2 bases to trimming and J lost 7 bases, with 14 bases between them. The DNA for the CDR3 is TGCAGCGTTGAACGGCCGAGTGAGGGTGGCTACACCTTC. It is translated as CSVERPSEGGYTF.

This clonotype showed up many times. DNA for the CDR3: TGTGCCAGCAGCTGGAGGTACAATCAGCCCCAGCATTTT. It translates to CASSWRYNQPQHF. This sequence joins TRBV5-6 and TRBJ1-5; D gene unclear. CDR3 length: 13 amino acids. Trimming removed 3 bases at V and 3 bases at J, with 7 bases between. Germline V CDR1 and CDR2: SGHDT, YYEEEE.

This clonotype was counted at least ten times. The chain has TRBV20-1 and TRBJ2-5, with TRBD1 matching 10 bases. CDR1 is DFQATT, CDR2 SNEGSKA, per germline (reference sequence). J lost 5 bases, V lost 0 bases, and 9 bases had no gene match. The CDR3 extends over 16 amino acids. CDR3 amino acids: CSARERPGQGRETQYF. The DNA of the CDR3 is TGCAGTGCTAGAGAACGTCCGGGACAGGGGAGGGAGACCCAGTACTTC.

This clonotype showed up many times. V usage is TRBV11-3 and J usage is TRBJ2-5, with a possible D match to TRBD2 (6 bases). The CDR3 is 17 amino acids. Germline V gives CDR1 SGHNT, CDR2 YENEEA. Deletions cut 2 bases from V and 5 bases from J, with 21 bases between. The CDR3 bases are TGTGCCAGCAGCTTAAGTAAACCGGGACTCGTTGGGGAGACCCAGTACTTC. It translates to CASSLSKPGLVGETQYF.

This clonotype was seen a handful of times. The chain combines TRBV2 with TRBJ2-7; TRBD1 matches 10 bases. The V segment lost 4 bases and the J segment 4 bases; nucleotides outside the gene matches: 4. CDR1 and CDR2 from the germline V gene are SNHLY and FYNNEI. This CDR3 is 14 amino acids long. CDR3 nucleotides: TGTGCCAGCAGTGGTAGGACAGGGGGGTACGAGCAGTACTTC. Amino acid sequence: CASSGRTGGYEQYF. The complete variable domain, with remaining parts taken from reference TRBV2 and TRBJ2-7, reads EPEVTQTPSHQVTQMGQEVILRCVPISNHLYFYWYRQILGQKVEFLVSFYNNEISEKSEIFDDQFSVERPDGSNFTLKIRSTKLEDSAMYFCASSGRTGGYEQYFGPGTRLTVT.

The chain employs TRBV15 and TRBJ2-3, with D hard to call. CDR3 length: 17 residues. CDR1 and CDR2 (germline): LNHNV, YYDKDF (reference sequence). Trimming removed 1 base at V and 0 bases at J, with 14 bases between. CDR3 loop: CATSRAGTYPSTDTQYF. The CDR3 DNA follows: TGTGCCACCAGCAGAGCTGGAACCTACCCTAGCACAGATACGCAGTATTTT.

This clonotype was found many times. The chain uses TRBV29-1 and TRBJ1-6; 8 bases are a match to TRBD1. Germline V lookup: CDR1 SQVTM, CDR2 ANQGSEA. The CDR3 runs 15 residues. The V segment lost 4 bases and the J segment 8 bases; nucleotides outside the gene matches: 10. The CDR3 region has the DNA TGCAGCGTTGCCTTGGGGACAGGAGGAGATTCACCCCTCCACTTT. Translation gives CSVALGTGGDSPLHF.

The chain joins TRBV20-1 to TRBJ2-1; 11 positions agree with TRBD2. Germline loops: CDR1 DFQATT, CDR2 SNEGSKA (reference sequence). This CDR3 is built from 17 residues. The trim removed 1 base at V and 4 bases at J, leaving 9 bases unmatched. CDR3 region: CSARVMRLAGGYNEQFF. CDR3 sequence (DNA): TGCAGTGCTAGAGTAATGAGGCTAGCGGGGGGTTACAATGAGCAGTTCTTC.

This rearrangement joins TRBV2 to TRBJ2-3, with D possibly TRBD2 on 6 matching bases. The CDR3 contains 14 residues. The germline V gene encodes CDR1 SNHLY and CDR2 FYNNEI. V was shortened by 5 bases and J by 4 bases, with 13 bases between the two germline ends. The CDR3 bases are TGTGCCAGCAGTAGGAGGGGCAGCCCAGATACGCAGTATTTT. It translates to CASSRRGSPDTQYF.

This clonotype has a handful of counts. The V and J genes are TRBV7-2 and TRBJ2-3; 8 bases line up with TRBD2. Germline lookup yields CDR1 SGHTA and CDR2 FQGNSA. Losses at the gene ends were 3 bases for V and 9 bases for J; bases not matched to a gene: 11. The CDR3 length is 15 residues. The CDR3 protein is CASSFKSGGRDTQYF. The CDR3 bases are TGTGCCAGCAGCTTTAAATCGGGGGGGCGAGACACGCAGTATTTT.

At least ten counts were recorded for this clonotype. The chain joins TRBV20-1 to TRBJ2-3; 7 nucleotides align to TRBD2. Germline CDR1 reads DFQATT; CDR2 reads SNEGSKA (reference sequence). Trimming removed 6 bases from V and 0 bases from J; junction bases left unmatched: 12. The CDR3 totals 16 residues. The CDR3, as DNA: TGCAGTGCCACCCCCGGGACTACTAGGAGCACAGATACGCAGTATTTT. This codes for CSATPGTTRSTDTQYF.

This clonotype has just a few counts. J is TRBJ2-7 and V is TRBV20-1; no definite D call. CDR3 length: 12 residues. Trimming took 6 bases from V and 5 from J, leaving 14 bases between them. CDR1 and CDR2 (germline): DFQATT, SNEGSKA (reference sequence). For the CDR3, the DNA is TGCAGTGCCAGCTCCGCGGCAGACGAGCAGTACTTC. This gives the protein CSASSAADEQYF.